The rows below give T cell receptor beta chains drawn from one sample of a study of blood T cell repertoires in COVID-19. The table came from immunoSEQ multiplex PCR; TCRdb's copy has only in-frame clones and leaves some out. The table has around 56,000 clones, 73% seen once; the top ten hold more than 15%. Sample: peripheral blood. These TCRs come from a woman between 50 and 59 years old with active or convalescent COVID-19. The conserved cysteine and the conserved F or W are not part of the CDR3 here.

V gene	J gene	CDR3 protein
TRBV19	TRBJ2-5	ASRSGGSGETQY
TRBV5-1	TRBJ1-1	ASSLQMTAMNTEAF
TRBV5-1	TRBJ1-2	ASSFYPGQINYGYT
TRBV4-2	TRBJ2-3	ASSQDSGVVRTQY
TRBV4-1	TRBJ2-7	ASSREPGLSSYEQY
TRBV2	TRBJ1-1	ASRFAQLTEAF
TRBV28	TRBJ2-2	ASSTGQGDTGELF
TRBV6-5	TRBJ1-1	ASSITGLGTEAF
TRBV6-5	TRBJ2-3	ASINSGKGTDTQY
TRBV5-4	TRBJ1-2	ASSFGQVGYGYT
TRBV14	TRBJ2-7	ASSRGGLSYEQY